This T cell receptor (beta chain) comes out of a study of T cells in Graves' hyperthyroidism and ophthalmopathy. TCR beta CDR3 region amplification was performed from RNA transcripts. The HTBI primer set drove a first-round RT-PCR of the TCR CDR3. In TCRdb, the multiplex PCR reads were re-called with MiXCR into one record per CDR3 protein. The sample shows roughly 400,000 distinct CDR3 sequences, about 14% of them seen only once. Germline V gene data show CDR1 as DFQATT and CDR2 as SNEGSKA (reference sequence). The CDR3 spans 15 residues. Trimming cost V 6 bases and J 2 bases; bases outside gene matches: 7.

The sequenced sample was blood. The chain is built from TRBV20-1 and TRBJ2-7, with 13 bases identical to TRBD2. The sequence came from a man aged 45 to 65 with Graves' ophthalmopathy. CDR3 nucleotide sequence: TGCAGTGCAAGGGGACTAGCGGGATCCCCCTACGAGCAGTACTTC. It specifies CSARGLAGSPYEQYF.